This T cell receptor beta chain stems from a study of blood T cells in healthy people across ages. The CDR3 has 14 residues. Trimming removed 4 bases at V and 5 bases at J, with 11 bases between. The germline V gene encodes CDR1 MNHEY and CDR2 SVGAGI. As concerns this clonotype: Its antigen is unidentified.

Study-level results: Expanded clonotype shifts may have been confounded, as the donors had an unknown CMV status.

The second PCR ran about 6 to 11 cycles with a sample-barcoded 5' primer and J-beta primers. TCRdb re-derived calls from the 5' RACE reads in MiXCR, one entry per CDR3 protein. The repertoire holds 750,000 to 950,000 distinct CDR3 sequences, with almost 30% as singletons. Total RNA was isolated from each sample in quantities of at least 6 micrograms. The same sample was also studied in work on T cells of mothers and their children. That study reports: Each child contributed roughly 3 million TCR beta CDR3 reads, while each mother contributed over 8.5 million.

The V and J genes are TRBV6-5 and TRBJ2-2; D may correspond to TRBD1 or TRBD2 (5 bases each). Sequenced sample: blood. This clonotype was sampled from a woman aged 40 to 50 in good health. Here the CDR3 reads CASSFEGTTGELFF. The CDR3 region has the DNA TGTGCCAGCAGTTTTGAAGGGACGACCGGGGAGCTGTTTTTT.